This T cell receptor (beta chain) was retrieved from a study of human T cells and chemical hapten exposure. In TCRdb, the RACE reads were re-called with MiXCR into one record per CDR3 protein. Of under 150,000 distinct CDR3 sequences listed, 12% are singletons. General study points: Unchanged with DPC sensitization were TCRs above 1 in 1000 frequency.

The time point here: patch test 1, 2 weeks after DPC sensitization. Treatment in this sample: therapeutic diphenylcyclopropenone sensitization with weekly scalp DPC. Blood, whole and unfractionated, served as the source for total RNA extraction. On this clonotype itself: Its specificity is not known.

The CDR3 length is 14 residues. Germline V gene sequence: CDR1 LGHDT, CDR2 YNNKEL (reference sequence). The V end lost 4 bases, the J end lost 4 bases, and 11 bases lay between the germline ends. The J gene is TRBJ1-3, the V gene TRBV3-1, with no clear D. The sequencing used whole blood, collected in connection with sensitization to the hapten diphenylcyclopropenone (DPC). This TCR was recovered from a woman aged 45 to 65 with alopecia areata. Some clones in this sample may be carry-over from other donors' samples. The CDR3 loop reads CASSRVDLGNTIYF. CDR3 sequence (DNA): TGTGCCAGCAGCCGGGTGGACTTGGGAAACACCATATATTTT. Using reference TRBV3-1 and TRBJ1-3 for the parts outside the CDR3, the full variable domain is DTAVSQTPKYLVTQMGNDKSIKCEQNLGHDTMYWYKQDSKKFLKIMFSYNNKELIINETVPNRFSPKSPDKAHLNLHINSLELGDSAVYFCASSRVDLGNTIYFGEGSWLTVV.